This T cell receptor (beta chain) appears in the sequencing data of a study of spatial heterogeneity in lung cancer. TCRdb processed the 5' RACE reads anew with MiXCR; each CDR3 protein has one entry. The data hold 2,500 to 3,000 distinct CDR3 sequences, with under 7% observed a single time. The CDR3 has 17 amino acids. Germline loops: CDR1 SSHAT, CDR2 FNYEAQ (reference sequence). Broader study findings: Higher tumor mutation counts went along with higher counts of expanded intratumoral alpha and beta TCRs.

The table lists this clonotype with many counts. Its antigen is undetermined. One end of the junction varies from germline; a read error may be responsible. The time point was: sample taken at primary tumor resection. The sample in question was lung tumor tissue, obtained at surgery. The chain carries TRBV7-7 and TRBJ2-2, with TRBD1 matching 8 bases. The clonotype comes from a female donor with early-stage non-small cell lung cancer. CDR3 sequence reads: CASSSGQGPPYTGELFF. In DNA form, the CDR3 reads TGTGCTAGCAGCTCCGGACAGGGCCCCCCCTACACCGGGGAGCTGTTTTTT.